Listed below are T cell receptor beta chains from one sample, sequenced in a study of blood T cell repertoires in COVID-19. The protocol was immunoSEQ multiplex PCR, while the TCRdb copy is restricted to in-frame clones and leaves out a portion. Of approximately 250,000 clones listed, about 82% are singletons. The sample was peripheral blood. The receptors were sampled from a man aged 50 to 60 with COVID-19, enrolled during active disease. Both conserved end residues are part of each CDR3. Each record gives: D gene, J gene, V gene, clone size, CDR3 DNA, CDR3 protein. D genes are given only for firm matches. Clone size appears in some rows only: once, few, many, or a class for an expanded clone.

D: TRBD2
J: TRBJ2-1
V: TRBV10-3
size: -
DNA: TGTGCCATCAGTGAGAGTAAAGGGGTTAGCGGGGGCCCCTTCTTATACAATGAGCAGTTCTTC
CDR3: CAISESKGVSGGPFLYNEQFF

D: -
J: TRBJ2-7
V: TRBV18
size: -
DNA: TGTGCCAGCTCACCCCGGAATAGCCGGGGCTACGAGCAGTACTTC
CDR3: CASSPRNSRGYEQYF

D: -
J: TRBJ1-5
V: TRBV4-2
size: -
DNA: TGTGCCAGCAGCCAAGAAGGGGGGGGTTTTAGCAATCAGCCCCAGCATTTT
CDR3: CASSQEGGGFSNQPQHF

D: -
J: TRBJ2-1
V: TRBV21-1
size: -
DNA: TGTGCCAGCAGCAAAGGATGGGACAGAGAACCCTTTACGGATGAGCAGTTCTTC
CDR3: CASSKGWDREPFTDEQFF

D: -
J: TRBJ2-3
V: TRBV2
size: -
DNA: TGTGCCGGAGGGACTAGCACAGATACGCAGTATTTT
CDR3: CAGGTSTDTQYF

D: TRBD1
J: TRBJ1-1
V: TRBV10-3
size: -
DNA: TGTGCCACCCGGGACAGGGGACTCCTCAACACTGAAGCTTTCTTT
CDR3: CATRDRGLLNTEAFF

D: -
J: TRBJ2-7
V: TRBV5-1
size: -
DNA: TGCGCCAGCAGCCCCGGATGGACAGCCATCTCCTACGAGCAGTACTTC
CDR3: CASSPGWTAISYEQYF

D: -
J: TRBJ1-3
V: TRBV7-9
size: -
DNA: TGTGCCAGCAGCTTGGGAGCTTTTCCCTCTGGAAACACCATATATTTT
CDR3: CASSLGAFPSGNTIYF

D: -
J: TRBJ1-5
V: TRBV19
size: -
DNA: TGTGCCAGTACCCCCAGGCAGGGAGGGGGCAATCAGCCCCAGCATTTT
CDR3: CASTPRQGGGNQPQHF

D: TRBD2
J: TRBJ2-2
V: TRBV9
size: -
DNA: TGTGCCAGCAGCGCAACTACCGGGACTAGCGGGGGGCCGGGTACCGGGGAGCTGTTTTTT
CDR3: CASSATTGTSGGPGTGELFF

D: -
J: TRBJ1-5
V: TRBV6-5
size: -
DNA: TGTGCCAGCAGTTTGGGACATTCTAATCAGCCCCAGCATTTT
CDR3: CASSLGHSNQPQHF

D: TRBD1
J: TRBJ1-5
V: TRBV6-1
size: -
DNA: TGTGCCAGCAGTGAGACAGGGTTCAATCAGCCCCAGCATTTT
CDR3: CASSETGFNQPQHF

D: -
J: TRBJ2-1
V: TRBV23-1
size: -
DNA: TGCGCCAGCAGTCAATCTTCTGGGCATGAGCAGTTCTTC
CDR3: CASSQSSGHEQFF

D: -
J: TRBJ2-7
V: TRBV2
size: -
DNA: TGTGCCAGCAGTAAGAGCGAGAGCTCCTACGAGCAGTACTTC
CDR3: CASSKSESSYEQYF

D: -
J: TRBJ2-3
V: TRBV6-5
size: -
DNA: TGTGCCAGCAGAGATCAAGAGTACTATTTT
CDR3: CASRDQEYYF

D: TRBD1
J: TRBJ1-6
V: TRBV19
size: -
DNA: TGTGCCAGTAGTACGCTAACCTCCGGGACAGGGATTGGTTCACCCCTCCACTTT
CDR3: CASSTLTSGTGIGSPLHF

D: -
J: TRBJ1-2
V: TRBV3-1/TRBV3-2
size: -
DNA: TGTGCCAGCAGCCAAGGCCAGCGGGGGCGCTACACCTTC
CDR3: CASSQGQRGRYTF

D: -
J: TRBJ2-7
V: TRBV28
size: -
DNA: TGTGCCACCGATTCGCCCCGGTCCTACGAGCAGTACTTC
CDR3: CATDSPRSYEQYF

D: TRBD1
J: TRBJ2-7
V: TRBV28
size: -
DNA: TGTGCCAGCCTCGGGGACAGGGGTGAGCAGTACTTC
CDR3: CASLGDRGEQYF

D: TRBD1
J: TRBJ1-2
V: TRBV6-5
size: once
DNA: TGTGCCAGCAGTAAGCCGGGACAGGGGGCGGGAGGCTACACCTTC
CDR3: CASSKPGQGAGGYTF

D: TRBD1
J: TRBJ1-3
V: TRBV5-1
size: -
DNA: TGCGCCAGCAGCTTTACGACAGGGGGCTTTGGAAACACCATATATTTT
CDR3: CASSFTTGGFGNTIYF

D: -
J: TRBJ1-6
V: TRBV9
size: once
DNA: TGTGCCAGCAGCCCAGATCTGGGAGGACGGTCACCCCTCCACTTT
CDR3: CASSPDLGGRSPLHF

D: -
J: TRBJ1-5
V: TRBV6-5
size: -
DNA: TGTGCCAGCCTTGAGGTTAGGGGTCGATGGCCCCAGCATTTT
CDR3: CASLEVRGRWPQHF

D: -
J: TRBJ2-6
V: TRBV9
size: -
DNA: TGTGCCAGCAGCGTAGGGCAGGGGCTTGGGGCCAACGTCCTGACTTTC
CDR3: CASSVGQGLGANVLTF

D: -
J: TRBJ2-7
V: TRBV15
size: -
DNA: TGTGCCACCAGCAGAGATCCACTTACAGCCTACGAGCAGTACTTC
CDR3: CATSRDPLTAYEQYF

D: TRBD2
J: TRBJ2-3
V: TRBV7-3
size: -
DNA: TGTGCCAGCAGCCCCCGACTAGCGGGGGGAGGCGATACGCAGTATTTT
CDR3: CASSPRLAGGGDTQYF

D: TRBD1
J: TRBJ2-7
V: TRBV18
size: -
DNA: TGTGCCAGCTCACCCCGGGACAGGGTTTTCGAGCAGTACTTC
CDR3: CASSPRDRVFEQYF

D: TRBD1
J: TRBJ1-1
V: TRBV7-6
size: -
DNA: TGTGCCAGCAGCTTAGGGGGGACAGTAATCACTGAAGCTTTCTTT
CDR3: CASSLGGTVITEAFF

D: TRBD1
J: TRBJ2-7
V: TRBV7-8
size: -
DNA: TGTGCCAGCAGCTTAGCGGACAGGGGAAACGAGCAGTACTTC
CDR3: CASSLADRGNEQYF

D: -
J: TRBJ1-5
V: TRBV7-3
size: -
DNA: TGTGCCAGCAGCCCCTACAGGGTTCGAGGTCAGCCCCAGCATTTT
CDR3: CASSPYRVRGQPQHF

D: TRBD2
J: TRBJ2-7
V: TRBV25-1
size: -
DNA: TGTGCCAGCCGGGGGGGGTACGAGCAGTACTTC
CDR3: CASRGGYEQYF

D: TRBD1
J: TRBJ2-2
V: TRBV6-4
size: once
DNA: TGTGCCAGCAGTGAGACAGGGAGACACACCGGGGAGCTGTTTTTT
CDR3: CASSETGRHTGELFF

D: TRBD1
J: TRBJ1-1
V: TRBV5-4
size: -
DNA: TGTGCCAGTGGACAGGGGTTCACTGAAGCTTTCTTT
CDR3: CASGQGFTEAFF

D: -
J: TRBJ1-1
V: TRBV6-5
size: -
DNA: TGTGCCAGCGTTTGGGGGGAGGGCACTGAAGCTTTCTTT
CDR3: CASVWGEGTEAFF

D: TRBD1
J: TRBJ1-1
V: TRBV30
size: -
DNA: TGTGCCTGGAGTGTCACAGGGGGTGACACTGAAGCTTTCTTT
CDR3: CAWSVTGGDTEAFF

D: TRBD1
J: TRBJ1-4
V: TRBV9
size: -
DNA: TGTGCCAGCAGTCGGGGACAGGGGGCCACTAATGAAAAACTGTTTTTT
CDR3: CASSRGQGATNEKLFF

D: -
J: TRBJ2-1
V: TRBV9
size: -
DNA: TGTGCCAGCAGCCGTAAAGGGGAACGCAGGGCTAGCTCCTACAATGAGCAGTTCTTC
CDR3: CASSRKGERRASSYNEQFF

D: TRBD1
J: TRBJ2-7
V: TRBV7-9
size: few
DNA: TGTGCCAGCAGCTGGACAGGGACTGACGAGCAGTACTTC
CDR3: CASSWTGTDEQYF